Below are 15 T cell receptor beta chains sequenced from a single sample in a study of control samples from healthy donors and cancer patients. Profiling relied on immunoSEQ multiplex PCR, and the TCRdb table lists in-frame clones only, not all of them. The sample yields roughly 80,000 clones, more than 70% seen once. Sequencing was performed on blood. These receptors were collected from a woman in her fifties or sixties in good health.

The gene calls are TRBV3-1 (or the pseudogene TRBV3-2) and TRBJ2-7; D might be TRBD1 or TRBD2, each matching 5 bases. CDR1 and CDR2 (germline): LGHDT, YNNKEL (reference sequence). CDR3 length: 13 amino acids. V lost 5 bases and J lost 3, with 11 bases in between. The CDR3 region has the DNA TGTGCCAGCAGCAAAGGTGGGGGCTACGAGCAGTACTTC. It specifies CASSKGGGYEQYF.

The V call is TRBV10-3, the J call TRBJ2-7; perhaps TRBD1 as D (7 bases). Trimming removed 4 bases at V and 2 bases at J, with 15 bases between. The CDR3 loop spans 15 amino acids. The V gene's germline CDR1 is ENHRY and CDR2 SYGVKD. Here the CDR3 reads CAISGKTGEAYEQYF. CDR3 coding DNA: TGTGCCATCAGTGGGAAAACAGGGGAGGCCTACGAGCAGTACTTC.

The chain employs TRBV3-1 (or the pseudogene TRBV3-2) and TRBJ2-1; possibly TRBD2 for D (5 bases). This CDR3 region has 13 residues. CDR1 LGHDT and CDR2 YNNKEL come from the germline V gene (reference sequence). The germline V and J ends were trimmed by 1 base and 9 bases, with 10 bases remaining between them. The CDR3 protein is CASSQVSRGEQFF. The DNA for the CDR3 is TGTGCCAGCAGCCAAGTGAGTCGGGGTGAGCAGTTCTTC.

This chain links TRBV27 with TRBJ2-7; 11 positions match TRBD2. Germline V lookup: CDR1 MNHEY, CDR2 SMNVEV (reference sequence). The CDR3 contains 15 residues. Germline trimming cut 5 bases from V and 5 bases from J; bases unmatched to any gene: 8. CDR3 sequence: CASSPIAGGPDEQYF. The CDR3 DNA reads TGTGCCAGCAGTCCTATAGCGGGGGGGCCAGACGAGCAGTACTTC.

The V and J genes are TRBV5-1 and TRBJ2-7, with TRBD2 as a possible D gene (6 bases). Germline V gene sequence: CDR1 SGHRS, CDR2 YFSETQ. CDR3 length: 15 residues. V was trimmed by 1 base and J by 4 bases, leaving 15 bases between them. CDR3 loop: CASSLTWGGGYEQYF. The CDR3 nucleotides read TGCGCCAGCAGCTTGACTTGGGGAGGTGGGTACGAGCAGTACTTC.

This chain joins TRBV18 and TRBJ1-2; perhaps TRBD1 as D (5 bases). The CDR3 is 14 amino acids. Germline CDR1 is KGHSH and CDR2 is LQKENI. With 2 bases removed from V and 6 bases from J, the gap between germline ends came to 13 bases. Written as DNA, the CDR3 is TGTGCCAGCTCACCAATGAGGGGCGCGGATGGCTACACCTTC. Amino acids: CASSPMRGADGYTF.

The V call is TRBV7-2, the J call TRBJ1-2; 7 bases line up with TRBD1. Germline loops: CDR1 SGHTA, CDR2 FQGNSA. V was clipped by 5 bases and J by 2 bases; unmatched bases: 2. The CDR3 covers 13 residues. The CDR3 protein is CASSPDRNYGYTF. The CDR3, as DNA: TGTGCCAGCAGCCCGGACAGGAACTATGGCTACACCTTC.

V usage is TRBV6-6 and J usage is TRBJ1-6, with D maybe TRBD1 (5 bases). The CDR3 loop spans 14 amino acids. The germline V gene encodes CDR1 MNHNY and CDR2 SVGAGI (reference sequence). V was cut by 8 bases and J by 6 bases, with 14 bases left in between. The CDR3 region is CASSRSGLNSPLHF. The DNA for the CDR3 is TGTGCCAGCTCCCGCTCGGGACTTAATTCACCCCTCCACTTT.

This rearrangement joins TRBV2 to TRBJ2-3; 9 nucleotides agree with TRBD2. The V gene end was trimmed by 7 bases and the J gene end by 6 bases; junction bases not matched to a gene: 8. CDR1 and CDR2 (germline): SNHLY, FYNNEI. The length of the CDR3 is 14 residues. In nucleotides, the CDR3 is TGTGCCAGCAACAGGGAGCGGGGGGTCGATACGCAGTATTTT. Amino acid sequence: CASNRERGVDTQYF.

V is TRBV2 and J is TRBJ1-2; TRBD1 aligns across 10 bases. V lost 5 bases and J lost 7; bases outside the gene matches: 13. This CDR3 region has 16 residues. Germline V gene lookup returns CDR1 SNHLY and CDR2 FYNNEI. CDR3 residues: CASSYTSGTGVGGYTF. The CDR3 DNA reads TGTGCCAGCAGTTACACTTCCGGGACAGGGGTAGGTGGCTACACCTTC.

Only one count was recorded for this clone. The chain links TRBV11-2 to TRBJ1-2; 7 bases map to TRBD1. The germline gives CDR1 SGHAT, CDR2 FQNNGV. The CDR3 spans 14 residues. J was trimmed by 6 bases and V by 0 bases; bases with no gene match: 4. CDR3 DNA sequence: TGTGCCAGCAGCTTAGATCGAACAGGGGATGGCTACACCTTC. Residues: CASSLDRTGDGYTF.

In nucleotides, the CDR3 is TGTGCCAGCAGCTTAGGGGCCTTAGGGGGCTACACCTTC. Its protein is CASSLGALGGYTF. J is TRBJ1-2 and V is TRBV7-8, with unresolved D. The V end was cut by 1 base, the J end by 8 bases, with 11 bases between. CDR1 and CDR2 from the germline V gene are SGHVS and FQNEAQ. The CDR3 is 13 amino acids.

This clone was seen a few times. This sample includes further DNA sequences coding for the same CDR3. The CDR3 is CASSLALRGSSGNTIYF. The CDR3 DNA reads TGTGCCAGCAGCTTAGCCCTCCGGGGCTCCTCTGGAAACACCATATATTTT. V is TRBV7-8 and J is TRBJ1-3, with D possibly matching TRBD1 (5 bases). Trimming took 0 bases from V and 0 from J, leaving 12 bases between them. Germline values: CDR1 SGHVS, CDR2 FQNEAQ. The CDR3 contains 17 residues.

This rearrangement joins TRBV6-1 to TRBJ2-7; D perhaps matches TRBD1 (5 bases). The CDR3 covers 15 residues. Germline values: CDR1 MNHNS, CDR2 SASEGT. V lost 2 bases and J 2 bases, leaving 13 bases between the germline ends. Here the CDR3 DNA reads TGTGCCAGCAGTGAATCTCCTAGACAGCCCTACGAGCAGTACTTC. Its translation is CASSESPRQPYEQYF.

This clone was detected a few times. This chain joins TRBV11-3 and TRBJ1-6; D is unclear. Trimming shortened V by 2 bases and J by 8 bases, and 7 bases separated the two germline ends. Per the germline V gene, CDR1 is SGHNT and CDR2 is YENEEA. CDR3 length: 13 amino acids. The CDR3 protein is CASSLFTDSPLHF. The CDR3 DNA is TGTGCCAGCAGCTTATTTACGGATTCACCCCTCCACTTT.